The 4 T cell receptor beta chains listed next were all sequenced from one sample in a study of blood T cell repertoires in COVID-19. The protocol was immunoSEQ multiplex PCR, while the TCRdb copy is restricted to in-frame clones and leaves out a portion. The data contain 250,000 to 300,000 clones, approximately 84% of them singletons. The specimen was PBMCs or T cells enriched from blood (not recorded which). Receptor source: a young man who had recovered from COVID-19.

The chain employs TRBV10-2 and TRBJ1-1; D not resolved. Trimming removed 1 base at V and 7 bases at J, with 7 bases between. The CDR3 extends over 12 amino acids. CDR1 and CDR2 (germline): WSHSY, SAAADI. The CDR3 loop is CASSEWSSEAFF. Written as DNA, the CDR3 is TGCGCCAGCAGTGAGTGGAGCAGTGAAGCTTTCTTT.

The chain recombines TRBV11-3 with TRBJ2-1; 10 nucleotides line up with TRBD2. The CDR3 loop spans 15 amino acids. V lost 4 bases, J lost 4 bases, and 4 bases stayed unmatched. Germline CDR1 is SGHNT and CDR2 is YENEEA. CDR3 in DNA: TGTGCCAGCAGCTCACCTAGCGGGAGTTACAATGAGCAGTTCTTC. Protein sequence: CASSSPSGSYNEQFF.

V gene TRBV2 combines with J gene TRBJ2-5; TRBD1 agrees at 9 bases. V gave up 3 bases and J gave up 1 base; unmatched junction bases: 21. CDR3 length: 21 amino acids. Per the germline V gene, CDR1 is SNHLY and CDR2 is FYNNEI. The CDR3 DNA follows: TGTGCCAGCAGTGACGAGGACAGGGGAACGAATGGCCTCAGACCCCAAGAGACCCAGTACTTC. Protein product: CASSDEDRGTNGLRPQETQYF.

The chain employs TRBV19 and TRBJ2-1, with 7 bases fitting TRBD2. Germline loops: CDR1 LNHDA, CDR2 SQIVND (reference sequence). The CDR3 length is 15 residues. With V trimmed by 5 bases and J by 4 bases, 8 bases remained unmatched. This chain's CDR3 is CASSLGRESYNEQFF. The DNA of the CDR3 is TGTGCCAGTAGTTTGGGGCGGGAGAGTTACAATGAGCAGTTCTTC.